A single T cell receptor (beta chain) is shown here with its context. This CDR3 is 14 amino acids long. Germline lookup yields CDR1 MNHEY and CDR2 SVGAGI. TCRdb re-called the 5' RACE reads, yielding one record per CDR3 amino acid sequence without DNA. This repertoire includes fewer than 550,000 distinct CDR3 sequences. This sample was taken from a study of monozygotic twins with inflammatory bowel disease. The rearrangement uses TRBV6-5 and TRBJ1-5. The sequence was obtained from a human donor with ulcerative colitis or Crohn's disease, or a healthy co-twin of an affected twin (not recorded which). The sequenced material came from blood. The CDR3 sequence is CASSYSQSNQPQHF.